One sample yielded the 3 T cell receptor beta chains listed below, sequenced in a study of breast tumors, draining lymph nodes, adjacent tissues. Axillary draining lymph nodes of breast cancer patients supplied the node samples. TCRdb recomputed calls from the multiplex PCR reads with MiXCR, one row per CDR3 protein. The sample includes 85,000 to 130,000 distinct CDR3 sequences, 21% seen only once; the top ten take approximately 1.3%. The sample consisted of axillary lymph node tissue. Source of these receptors: a female donor with breast cancer. Some clones in this sample may be carry-over from other donors' samples.

This clonotype was seen at least ten times. The chain is built from TRBV24-1 and TRBJ2-2; 8 bases fit TRBD1. The CDR3 spans 16 residues. Losses at the gene ends were 9 bases for V and 4 bases for J; bases not matched to a gene: 12. Germline-derived CDR1 and CDR2 are KGHDR and SFDVKD. CDR3 sequence (DNA): TGTGCCACCGGGCAAGGACAGGGTTTTGGCACCGGGGAGCTGTTTTTT. This gives the protein CATGQGQGFGTGELFF.

This clonotype occurred many times. The J gene is TRBJ2-7, the V gene TRBV4-1; 9 positions match TRBD1. Germline trimming cut 0 bases from V and 3 bases from J; bases unmatched to any gene: 6. The CDR3 sequence is 16 residues long. Germline CDR1 MGHRA, CDR2 YSYEKL. CDR3 protein: CASSQDRTGVNYEQYF. Written as DNA, the CDR3 is TGCGCCAGCAGCCAAGATAGGACAGGGGTTAACTACGAGCAGTACTTC.

This chain connects TRBV20-1 to TRBJ1-1; a weak D match, TRBD1 (5 bases). Trimming took off 4 bases at V and 1 base at J, with 16 bases between the two ends. Germline values: CDR1 DFQATT, CDR2 SNEGSKA (reference sequence). This CDR3 spans 15 amino acids. CDR3 sequence (DNA): TGCAGTGCTAATCATTTTGGGGCAGGGAACACTGAAGCTTTCTTT. Its translation: CSANHFGAGNTEAFF.